The clone carrying this T cell receptor beta chain has only one observation. Sequencing was performed with immunoSEQ multiplex PCR; in TCRdb, only in-frame clones are kept and a portion is missing. This table holds 20,000 to 25,000 clones, more than 80% found once. The sample originates from a study of blood T cell repertoires in COVID-19. The CDR3 covers 14 residues. V gave up 8 bases and J gave up 1 base, with 15 bases separating them. CDR1 and CDR2 from the germline V gene are MNHEY and SVGAGI. The source material was peripheral blood. The V call is TRBV6-5, the J call TRBJ2-7; tentatively, D is TRBD2 (6 bases). The origin of this receptor is a human donor in a cohort sampled during active COVID-19. The CDR3: CASRERGRSYEQYF. The CDR3 bases are TGTGCCAGCCGGGAGAGGGGCCGATCCTACGAGCAGTACTTC.